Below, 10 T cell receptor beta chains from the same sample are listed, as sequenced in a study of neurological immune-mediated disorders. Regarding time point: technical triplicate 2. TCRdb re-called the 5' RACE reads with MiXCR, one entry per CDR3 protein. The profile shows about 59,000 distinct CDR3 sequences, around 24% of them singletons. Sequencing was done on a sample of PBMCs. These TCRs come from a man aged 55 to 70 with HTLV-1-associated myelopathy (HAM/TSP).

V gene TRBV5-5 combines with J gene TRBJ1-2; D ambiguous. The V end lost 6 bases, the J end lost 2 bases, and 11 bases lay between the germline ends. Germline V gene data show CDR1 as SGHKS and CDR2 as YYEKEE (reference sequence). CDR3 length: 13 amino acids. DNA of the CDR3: TGTGCCAGCAACAACGACCGCAACTATGGCTACACCTTC. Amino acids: CASNNDRNYGYTF.

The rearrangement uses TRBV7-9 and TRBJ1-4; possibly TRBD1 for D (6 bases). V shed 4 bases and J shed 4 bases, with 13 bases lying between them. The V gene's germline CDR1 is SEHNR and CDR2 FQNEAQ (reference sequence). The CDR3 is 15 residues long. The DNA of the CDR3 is TGTGCCAGCAGCTCGCACAGGGACATTAATGAAAAACTGTTTTTT. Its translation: CASSSHRDINEKLFF.

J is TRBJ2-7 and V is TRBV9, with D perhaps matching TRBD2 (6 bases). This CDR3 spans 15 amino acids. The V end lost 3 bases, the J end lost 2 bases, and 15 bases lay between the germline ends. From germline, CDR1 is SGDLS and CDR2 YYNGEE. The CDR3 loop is CASSATGEVTYEQYF. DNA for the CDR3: TGTGCCAGCAGCGCCACGGGAGAGGTGACCTACGAGCAGTACTTC.

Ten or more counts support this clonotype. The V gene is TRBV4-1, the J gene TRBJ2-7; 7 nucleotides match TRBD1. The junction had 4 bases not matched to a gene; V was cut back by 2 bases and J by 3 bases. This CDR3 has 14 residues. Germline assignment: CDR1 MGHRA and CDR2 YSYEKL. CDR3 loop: CASSQTQGIYEQYF. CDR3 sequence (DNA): TGCGCCAGCAGCCAAACACAGGGGATCTACGAGCAGTACTTC.

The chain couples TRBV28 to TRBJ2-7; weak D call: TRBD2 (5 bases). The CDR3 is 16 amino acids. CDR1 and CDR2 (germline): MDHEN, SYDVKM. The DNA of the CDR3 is TGTGCAGAGGAAAACCAGCTAGTGGGAGTACTCTACGAGCAGTACTTC. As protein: CAEENQLVGVLYEQYF.

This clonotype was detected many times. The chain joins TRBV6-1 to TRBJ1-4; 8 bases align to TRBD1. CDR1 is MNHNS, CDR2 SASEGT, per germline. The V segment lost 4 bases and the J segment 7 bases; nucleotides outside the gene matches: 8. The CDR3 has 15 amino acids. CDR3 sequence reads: CASSAWTGLGEKLFF. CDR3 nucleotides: TGTGCCAGCAGTGCCTGGACAGGGTTGGGTGAAAAACTGTTTTTT.

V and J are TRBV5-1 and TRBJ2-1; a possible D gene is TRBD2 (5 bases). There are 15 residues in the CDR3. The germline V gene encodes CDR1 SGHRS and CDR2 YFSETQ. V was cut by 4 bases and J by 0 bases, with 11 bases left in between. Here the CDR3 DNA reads TGCGCCAGCAGCGCTTACAGCGGCTCCTACAATGAGCAGTTCTTC. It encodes CASSAYSGSYNEQFF.

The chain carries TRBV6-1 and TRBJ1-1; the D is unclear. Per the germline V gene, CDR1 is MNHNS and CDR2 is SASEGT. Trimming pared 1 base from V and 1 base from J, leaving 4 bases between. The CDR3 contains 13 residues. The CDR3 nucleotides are TGTGCCAGCAGTGAAGGCAGGAACACTGAAGCTTTCTTT. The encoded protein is CASSEGRNTEAFF.

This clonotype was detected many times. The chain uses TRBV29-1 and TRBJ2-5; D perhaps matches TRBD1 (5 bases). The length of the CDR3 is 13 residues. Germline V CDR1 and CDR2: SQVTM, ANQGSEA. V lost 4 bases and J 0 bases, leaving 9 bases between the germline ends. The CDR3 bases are TGCAGCGTTGGCAGGGCCTACCAAGAGACCCAGTACTTC. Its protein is CSVGRAYQETQYF.

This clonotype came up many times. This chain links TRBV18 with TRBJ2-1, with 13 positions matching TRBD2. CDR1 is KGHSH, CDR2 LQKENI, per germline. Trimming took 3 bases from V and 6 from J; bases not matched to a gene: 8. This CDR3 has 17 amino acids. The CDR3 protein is CASSPRTSGSSFNEQFF. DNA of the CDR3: TGTGCCAGCTCACCGAGGACTAGCGGGAGCTCGTTCAATGAGCAGTTCTTC.